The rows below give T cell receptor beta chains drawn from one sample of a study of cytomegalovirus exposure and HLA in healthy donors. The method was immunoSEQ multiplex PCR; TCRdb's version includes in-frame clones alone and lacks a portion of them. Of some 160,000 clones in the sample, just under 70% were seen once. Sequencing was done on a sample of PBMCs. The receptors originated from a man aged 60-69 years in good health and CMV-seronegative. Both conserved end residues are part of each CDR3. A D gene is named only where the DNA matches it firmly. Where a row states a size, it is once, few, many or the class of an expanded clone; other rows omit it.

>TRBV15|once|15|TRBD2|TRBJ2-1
TGTGCCACCAGCAGAGAGGCTAGCGGATACAATGAGCAGTTCTTC
CATSREASGYNEQFF
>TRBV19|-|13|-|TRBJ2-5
TGTGCCAGTAGTATAGCCAGGGGTCAGACCCAGTACTTC
CASSIARGQTQYF
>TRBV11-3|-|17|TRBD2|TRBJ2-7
TGTGCCAGCAGCCCGACTAGCGAGACAGCCGCCGCCTACGAGCAGTACTTC
CASSPTSETAAAYEQYF
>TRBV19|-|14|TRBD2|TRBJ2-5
TGTGCCAGTAGTATAGGACTAGCGCAAGAGACCCAGTACTTC
CASSIGLAQETQYF
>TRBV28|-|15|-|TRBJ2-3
TGTGCCACGTTTGAACAGGGAGATAGCACAGATACGCAGTATTTT
CATFEQGDSTDTQYF
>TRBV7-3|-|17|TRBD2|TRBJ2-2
TGTGCCAGCAGCTTAAGCCGACTAGCGATGAACACCGGGGAGCTGTTTTTT
CASSLSRLAMNTGELFF
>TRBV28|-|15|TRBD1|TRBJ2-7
TGTGCCAGCAGGGGGGGGACAGGGACGGTTTACGAGCAGTACTTC
CASRGGTGTVYEQYF
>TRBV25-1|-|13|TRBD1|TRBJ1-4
TGTGCCAGCAGTTCAGGGGGGAATGAAAAACTGTTTTTT
CASSSGGNEKLFF
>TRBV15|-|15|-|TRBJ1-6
TGTGCCACCAGCAGCGGGGGTCTCGGAGGTTCACCCCTCCACTTT
CATSSGGLGGSPLHF
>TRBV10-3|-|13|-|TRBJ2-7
TGTGCCATCAGTGAGTTACTGTACTACGAGCAGTACTTC
CAISELLYYEQYF
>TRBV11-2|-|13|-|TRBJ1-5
TGTGCCAGCAGCTTGGGTGTGCGGCAGCCCCAGCATTTT
CASSLGVRQPQHF
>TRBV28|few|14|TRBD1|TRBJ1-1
TGTGCCAGCAGTCTGACAGGGGCAGGAGCTGAAGCTTTCTTT
CASSLTGAGAEAFF
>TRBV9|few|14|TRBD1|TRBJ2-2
TGTGCCACCTCCCGGACAGGGAACACCGGGGAGCTGTTTTTT
CATSRTGNTGELFF
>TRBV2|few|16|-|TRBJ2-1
TGTGCCAGCAGTGTCTTGGGGGCTATTACCTACAATGAGCAGTTCTTC
CASSVLGAITYNEQFF
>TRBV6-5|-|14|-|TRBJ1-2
TGTGCCAGCAGTTACGGGGAGGCAAACTATGGCTACACCTTC
CASSYGEANYGYTF
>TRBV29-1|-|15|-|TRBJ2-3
TGCAGCGTTGATGGGGGCTTTTCTAGCACAGATACGCAGTATTTT
CSVDGGFSSTDTQYF
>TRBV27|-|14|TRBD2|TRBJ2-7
TGTGCCAGCAAAGTTCAGCGGGACTCCTACGAGCAGTACTTC
CASKVQRDSYEQYF
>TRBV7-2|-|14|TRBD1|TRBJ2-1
TGTGCCAGCAGCGCCGGGACAGGCCCTAGGGAGCAGTTCTTC
CASSAGTGPREQFF
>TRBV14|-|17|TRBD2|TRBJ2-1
TGTGCCAGCAGCCTCGACCTGACTAGCGGGACATACAATGAGCAGTTCTTC
CASSLDLTSGTYNEQFF
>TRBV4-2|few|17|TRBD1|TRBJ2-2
TGTGCCAGCAGCCAAGCTACGGGACAGGCCCGCACCGGGGAGCTGTTTTTT
CASSQATGQARTGELFF
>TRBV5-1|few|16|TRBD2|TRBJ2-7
TGCGCCAGCAGCCTTTCCGGACTAGCGGACACCTACGAGCAGTACTTC
CASSLSGLADTYEQYF
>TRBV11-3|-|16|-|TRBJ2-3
TGTGCCAGCAGCCCAGGGGCGGGTTCCCGCACAGATACGCAGTATTTT
CASSPGAGSRTDTQYF
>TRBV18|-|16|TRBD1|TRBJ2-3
TGTGCCAGCTCACGAGAGGGTTGGACAGGGGCAGATACGCAGTATTTT
CASSREGWTGADTQYF
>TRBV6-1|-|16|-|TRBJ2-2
TGTGCCAGCAGTGAAGGCAGCGGAGGGAACACCGGGGAGCTGTTTTTT
CASSEGSGGNTGELFF
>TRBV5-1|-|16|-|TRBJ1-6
TGCGCCAGCAGCTTGGAGTCAGGGAACTATAATTCACCCCTCCACTTT
CASSLESGNYNSPLHF
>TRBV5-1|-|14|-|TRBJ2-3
TGCGCCAGCAGCTTGGCGCTAGACACAGATACGCAGTATTTT
CASSLALDTDTQYF
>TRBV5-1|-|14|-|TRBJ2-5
TGCGCCAGCAGCTTGAGGTGGGCCCAAGAGACCCAGTACTTC
CASSLRWAQETQYF
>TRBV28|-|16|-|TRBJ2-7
TGTGCCAGCAGTCCCTCAGGACAGCAAGCCTCCTACGAGCAGTACTTC
CASSPSGQQASYEQYF
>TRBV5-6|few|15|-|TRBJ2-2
TGTGCCAGCAGCTTGGAGAAACTGAACACCGGGGAGCTGTTTTTT
CASSLEKLNTGELFF
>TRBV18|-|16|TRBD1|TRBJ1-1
TGTGCCAGCTCACAGGGACAGGGATTTATGAACACTGAAGCTTTCTTT
CASSQGQGFMNTEAFF
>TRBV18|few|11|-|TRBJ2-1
TGTGCCAGCTCACCGGCGGATGAGCAGTTCTTC
CASSPADEQFF
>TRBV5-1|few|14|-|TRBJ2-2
TGCGCCAGCAGCTTGATGGACAGCGGCGGGGAGCTGTTTTTT
CASSLMDSGGELFF
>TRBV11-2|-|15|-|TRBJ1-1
TGTGCCAGCAGCACTTATAGAGGGCGAGGAACTGAAGCTTTCTTT
CASSTYRGRGTEAFF
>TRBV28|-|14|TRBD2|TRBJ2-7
TGTGCCAGCAGGACCGGGACTCCGGGAGGCGAGCAGTACTTC
CASRTGTPGGEQYF
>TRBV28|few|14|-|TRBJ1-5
TGTGCCAGCAGTAGGGCAGGGGCCAATCAGCCCCAGCATTTT
CASSRAGANQPQHF
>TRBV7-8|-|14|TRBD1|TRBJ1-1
TGTGCCAGCAGCGAGGGACAGGGATCAGGCGAAGCTTTCTTT
CASSEGQGSGEAFF
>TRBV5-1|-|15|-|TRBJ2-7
TGCGCCAGCAGCTTGGAGCAGGGGGGCTCCTACGAGCAGTACTTC
CASSLEQGGSYEQYF
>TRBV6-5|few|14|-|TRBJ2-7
TGTGCCAGCAGTTGGGGGACTCAGAACTACGAGCAGTACTTC
CASSWGTQNYEQYF
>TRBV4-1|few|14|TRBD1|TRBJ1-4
TGCGCCAGCAGCCACCGGGACAGGGGTGAAAAACTGTTTTTT
CASSHRDRGEKLFF